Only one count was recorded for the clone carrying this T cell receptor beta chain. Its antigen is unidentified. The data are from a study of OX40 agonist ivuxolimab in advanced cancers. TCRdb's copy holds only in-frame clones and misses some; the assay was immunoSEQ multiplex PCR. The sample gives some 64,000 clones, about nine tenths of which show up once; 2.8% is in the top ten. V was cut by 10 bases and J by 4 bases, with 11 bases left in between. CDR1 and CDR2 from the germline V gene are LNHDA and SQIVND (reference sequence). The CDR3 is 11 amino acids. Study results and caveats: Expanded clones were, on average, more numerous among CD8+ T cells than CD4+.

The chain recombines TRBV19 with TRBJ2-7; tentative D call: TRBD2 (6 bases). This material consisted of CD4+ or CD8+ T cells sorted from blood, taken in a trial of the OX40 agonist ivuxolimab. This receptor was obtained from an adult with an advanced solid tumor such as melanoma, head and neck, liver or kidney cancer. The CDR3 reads CATRSGYEQYF. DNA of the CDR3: TGTGCCACCCGCAGCGGGTACGAGCAGTACTTC. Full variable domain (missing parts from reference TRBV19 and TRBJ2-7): DGGITQSPKYLFRKEGQNVTLSCEQNLNHDAMYWYRQDPGQGLRLIYYSQIVNDFQKGDIAEGYSVSREKKESFPLTVTSAQKNPTAFYLCATRSGYEQYFGPGTRLTVT.